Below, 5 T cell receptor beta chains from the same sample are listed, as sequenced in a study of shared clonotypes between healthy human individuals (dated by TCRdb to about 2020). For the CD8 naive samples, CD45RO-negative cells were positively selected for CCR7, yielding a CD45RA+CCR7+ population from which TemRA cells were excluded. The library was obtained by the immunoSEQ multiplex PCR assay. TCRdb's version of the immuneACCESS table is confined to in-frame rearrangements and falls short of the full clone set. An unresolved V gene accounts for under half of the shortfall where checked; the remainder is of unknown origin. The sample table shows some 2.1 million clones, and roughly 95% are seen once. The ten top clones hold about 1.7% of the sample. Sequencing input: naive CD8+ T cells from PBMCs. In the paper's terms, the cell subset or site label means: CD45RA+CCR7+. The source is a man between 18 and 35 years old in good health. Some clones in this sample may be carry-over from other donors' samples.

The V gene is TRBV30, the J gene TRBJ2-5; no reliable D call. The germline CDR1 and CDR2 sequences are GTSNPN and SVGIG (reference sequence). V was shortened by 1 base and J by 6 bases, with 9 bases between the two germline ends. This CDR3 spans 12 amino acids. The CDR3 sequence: CAWSELLKTQYF. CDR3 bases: TGTGCCTGGAGTGAGTTGTTAAAGACCCAGTACTTC.

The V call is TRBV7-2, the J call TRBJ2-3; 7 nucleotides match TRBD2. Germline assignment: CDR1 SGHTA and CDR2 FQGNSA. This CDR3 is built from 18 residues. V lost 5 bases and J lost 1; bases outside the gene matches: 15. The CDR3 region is CASSPSATSWYRTDTQYF. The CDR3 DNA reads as TGTGCCAGCAGCCCCTCCGCGACTAGCTGGTATCGCACAGATACGCAGTATTTT.

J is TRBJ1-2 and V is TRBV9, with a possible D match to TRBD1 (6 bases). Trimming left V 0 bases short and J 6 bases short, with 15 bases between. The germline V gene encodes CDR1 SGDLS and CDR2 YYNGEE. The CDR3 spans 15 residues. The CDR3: CASSVGDRMGNGYTF. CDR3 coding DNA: TGTGCCAGCAGCGTAGGCGACAGGATGGGTAATGGCTACACCTTC.

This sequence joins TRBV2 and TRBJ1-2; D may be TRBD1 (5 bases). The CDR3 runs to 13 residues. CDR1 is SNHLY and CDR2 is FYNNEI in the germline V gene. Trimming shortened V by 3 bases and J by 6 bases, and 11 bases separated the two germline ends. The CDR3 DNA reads TGTGCCAGCAGTGACAGGGAGAGCGATGGCTACACCTTC. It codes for CASSDRESDGYTF.

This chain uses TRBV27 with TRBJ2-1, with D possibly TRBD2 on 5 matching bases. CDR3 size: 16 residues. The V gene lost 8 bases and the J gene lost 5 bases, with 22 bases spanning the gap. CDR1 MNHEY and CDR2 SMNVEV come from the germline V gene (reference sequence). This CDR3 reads CASGPALASSHNEQFF. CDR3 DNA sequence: TGTGCCAGCGGGCCGGCTTTGGCTAGCAGTCACAATGAGCAGTTCTTC.